Listed here are 3 T cell receptor beta chains from one sample, sequenced in a study of T cells in Graves' hyperthyroidism and ophthalmopathy. From RNA transcripts, TCR beta CDR3 regions were amplified. The HTBI primer set served for first-round RT-PCR of the TCR CDR3. TCRdb re-derived calls from the multiplex PCR reads in MiXCR, one entry per CDR3 protein. The sample holds around 420,000 distinct CDR3 sequences; around 15% are singletons and the top ten take more than 4.5%. Sequencing used blood. These TCRs come from a woman younger than 35 with Graves' hyperthyroidism.

The table lists this clonotype with many counts. The rearrangement uses TRBV12-3 or TRBV12-4 and TRBJ1-2; TRBD1 might be the D (6 bases). The CDR3 contains 14 residues. The V gene lost 2 bases and the J gene lost 3 bases, with 10 bases spanning the gap. The CDR3 sequence is CASSLSGTHYGYTF. The CDR3 DNA is TGTGCCAGCAGTTTATCCGGGACACACTATGGCTACACCTTC.

At least ten counts were recorded for this clonotype. The chain carries TRBV5-4 and TRBJ2-3; 9 bases align to TRBD2. This CDR3 contains 16 residues. Unmatched junction bases numbered 11, after V lost 4 bases and J lost 5 bases. Per germline, CDR1 SGHNT and CDR2 YYREEE (reference sequence). CDR3 residues: CASSRDSGSSQDTQYF. CDR3 nucleotides: TGTGCCAGCAGCCGGGATAGCGGGAGTAGTCAAGATACGCAGTATTTT. The variable domain in full, completed from reference TRBV5-4 and TRBJ2-3, reads ETGVTQSPTHLIKTRGQQVTLRCSSQSGHNTVSWYQQALGQGPQFIFQYYREEENGRGNFPPRFSGLQFPNYSSELNVNALELDDSALYLCASSRDSGSSQDTQYFGPGTRLTVL.

This clonotype was counted only a few times. The V call is TRBV28, the J call TRBJ1-5; tentatively, D is TRBD1 (5 bases). Germline V gives CDR1 MDHEN, CDR2 SYDVKM. The CDR3 loop spans 13 amino acids. CDR3 DNA: TGTGTCACGGGACTCTTCAGCAATCAGCCCCAGCATTTT. Translated, it gives CVTGLFSNQPQHF.